These 15 T cell receptor beta chains came from one sample sequenced in a study of T cell responses to AZD1222 COVID-19 vaccine. TCRdb's copy holds only in-frame clones and misses some; the assay was immunoSEQ multiplex PCR. This table holds about 150,000 clones, 90% to 95% found once. Sequences were derived from peripheral blood, sampled on day 0 of AZD1222 vaccination. The receptor set was obtained from an adult in good health.

This clone was observed once. This chain links TRBV19 with TRBJ2-1; TRBD1 aligns across 8 bases. With 5 bases clipped from V and 4 bases from J, the junction kept 7 bases outside the gene matches. CDR1 and CDR2 from the germline V gene are LNHDA and SQIVND (reference sequence). The CDR3 totals 15 residues. The CDR3 here is CASSVGQGPYNEQFF. The DNA for the CDR3 is TGTGCCAGTAGTGTCGGACAGGGACCTTACAATGAGCAGTTCTTC.

V and J are TRBV11-2 and TRBJ2-1; 7 bases are a match to TRBD2. The length of the CDR3 is 14 residues. The junction had 10 bases not matched to a gene; V was cut back by 5 bases and J by 9 bases. Germline V gives CDR1 SGHAT, CDR2 FQNNGV. The CDR3 spells CASSRGGRVAEQFF. DNA of the CDR3: TGTGCCAGCAGCCGTGGAGGGAGGGTTGCTGAGCAGTTCTTC. The entire variable domain, with the rest obtained from reference TRBV11-2 and TRBJ2-1, is as follows: EAGVAQSPRYKIIEKRQSVAFWCNPISGHATLYWYQQILGQGPKLLIQFQNNGVVDDSQLPKDRFSAERLKGVDSTLKIQPAKLEDSAVYLCASSRGGRVAEQFFGPGTRLTVL.

The rearrangement joins TRBV3-1 (or the pseudogene TRBV3-2) to TRBJ2-5, with D perhaps TRBD1 (5 bases). Trimming took off 0 bases at V and 3 bases at J, with 17 bases between the two ends. CDR1 is LGHDT and CDR2 is YNNKEL in the germline V gene (reference sequence). This CDR3 has 17 residues. Here the CDR3 DNA reads TGTGCCAGCAGCCAAGATCGGTCAGGGTATCGGAAAGAGACCCAGTACTTC. It encodes CASSQDRSGYRKETQYF.

This clone was picked up one time. J is TRBJ1-1 and V is TRBV5-1; no firm D call. This CDR3 has 13 residues. The V end lost 1 base, the J end lost 1 base, and 5 bases lay between the germline ends. CDR1 and CDR2 (germline): SGHRS, YFSETQ. CDR3 in amino acids: CASSLNPNTEAFF. In DNA, the CDR3 is TGCGCCAGCAGCTTGAACCCGAACACTGAAGCTTTCTTT.

The chain recombines TRBV6-5 with TRBJ2-7; no clear D gene. The CDR3 totals 13 residues. V lost 5 bases and J lost 0, with 8 bases in between. CDR1 and CDR2 (germline): MNHEY, SVGAGI. CDR3 region: CASSRTSSYEQYF. In DNA, the CDR3 is TGTGCCAGCAGTCGGACCAGCTCCTACGAGCAGTACTTC.

The chain couples TRBV28 to TRBJ2-5; no definite D call. The CDR3 loop spans 13 amino acids. Per the germline V gene, CDR1 is MDHEN and CDR2 is SYDVKM. The ends were cut back, 2 bases at V and 4 bases at J, with 8 bases in the middle. This CDR3 is CASSLRLSETQYF. In nucleotides, the CDR3 is TGTGCCAGCAGTTTACGTCTTTCAGAGACCCAGTACTTC.

The rearrangement links TRBV19 to TRBJ1-6, with 9 bases that match TRBD1. This CDR3 region has 16 residues. Germline V CDR1 and CDR2: LNHDA, SQIVND (reference sequence). Trimming took 6 bases from V and 7 from J; bases not matched to a gene: 10. The CDR3, as DNA: TGTGCCAGTAGCCGGTCGACAGGGGGGACAAATTCACCCCTCCACTTT. Encoded protein: CASSRSTGGTNSPLHF.

This clone was recorded only once. CDR3 sequence (DNA): TGTGCCAGCAGCCAAGGGGACAGGCGCCCAAAACTGTTTTTT. This sequence encodes CASSQGDRRPKLFF. The chain recombines TRBV3-1 (or the pseudogene TRBV3-2) with TRBJ1-4; 8 nucleotides line up with TRBD1. Looked up from germline, CDR1 is LGHDT and CDR2 is YNNKEL (reference sequence). CDR3 size: 14 residues. J lost 10 bases, V lost 1 base, and 5 bases had no gene match.

The gene calls are TRBV7-9 and TRBJ1-6; 7 nucleotides align to TRBD1. In germline, CDR1 is SEHNR, CDR2 FQNEAQ (reference sequence). This CDR3 region has 15 residues. After removal of 1 base from V and 5 bases from J, the junction contained 2 bases not matched to a gene. The CDR3 DNA follows: TGTGCCAGCAGCTTAGTAACAGGGGATAATTCACCCCTCCACTTT. As protein: CASSLVTGDNSPLHF.

The genes are TRBV5-4 and TRBJ2-5; possibly TRBD1 for D (5 bases). There are 14 residues in the CDR3. The germline V gene has CDR1 SGHNT and CDR2 YYREEE (reference sequence). V was shortened by 2 bases and J by 5 bases, with 13 bases between the two germline ends. The CDR3 DNA follows: TGTGCCAGCAGCTTAGGGGTTGCTCCGGAGACCCAGTACTTC. This translates into CASSLGVAPETQYF. Looking up the rest from reference TRBV5-4 and TRBJ2-5 gives the full variable domain: ETGVTQSPTHLIKTRGQQVTLRCSSQSGHNTVSWYQQALGQGPQFIFQYYREEENGRGNFPPRFSGLQFPNYSSELNVNALELDDSALYLCASSLGVAPETQYFGPGTRLLVL.

J is TRBJ1-4 and V is TRBV5-4; D ambiguous. With 0 bases removed from V and 11 bases from J, the gap between germline ends came to 14 bases. This CDR3 has 14 amino acids. Germline-derived CDR1 and CDR2 are SGHNT and YYREEE (reference sequence). CDR3 residues: CASSLEGDGWKLFF. CDR3 coding DNA: TGTGCCAGCAGCTTGGAGGGTGACGGGTGGAAACTGTTTTTT.

V usage is TRBV4-3 and J usage is TRBJ1-2, with a possible D match to TRBD1 (5 bases). V was trimmed by 0 bases and J by 0 bases, leaving 8 bases between them. The V gene's germline CDR1 is LGHNA and CDR2 YSLEER. The CDR3 totals 15 residues. This CDR3 reads CASSQEVGANYGYTF. CDR3 nucleotide sequence: TGCGCCAGCAGCCAAGAAGTAGGGGCTAACTATGGCTACACCTTC.

The V and J genes are TRBV9 and TRBJ2-7; 14 positions match TRBD2. The length of the CDR3 is 18 residues. CDR1 and CDR2 (germline): SGDLS, YYNGEE. J was trimmed by 7 bases and V by 4 bases; bases with no gene match: 16. The CDR3 region is CASSPIGTSGGAWGEQYF. As DNA, the CDR3 is TGTGCCAGCAGCCCGATTGGGACTAGCGGGGGAGCCTGGGGGGAGCAGTACTTC.

This chain connects TRBV4-1 to TRBJ1-5; possible D gene TRBD1, 5 bases. The CDR3 contains 17 residues. CDR1 and CDR2 (germline): MGHRA, YSYEKL. Trimming pared 0 bases from V and 3 bases from J, leaving 15 bases between. The CDR3: CASSQDFHRSINQPQHF. Written as DNA, the CDR3 is TGCGCCAGCAGCCAAGATTTCCACAGGTCCATCAATCAGCCCCAGCATTTT.

The chain employs TRBV12-3 or TRBV12-4 and TRBJ1-5; D is undetermined. This CDR3 has 13 amino acids. The germline V and J ends were trimmed by 5 bases and 0 bases, with 5 bases remaining between them. Here the CDR3 DNA reads TGTGCCAGCAGTCCTATTAGCAATCAGCCCCAGCATTTT. It encodes CASSPISNQPQHF.